The next 31 T cell receptor beta chains were all read from a single sample in a study of blood T cell repertoires in COVID-19. TCRdb keeps only in-frame clones here, not all; method: immunoSEQ multiplex PCR. The table records about 50,000 clones, around 85% of them present only once. Specimen: peripheral blood. Receptors were obtained from a man aged 55 to 69 with acute or convalescent COVID-19.

This chain links TRBV3-1 (or the pseudogene TRBV3-2) with TRBJ2-2, with 7 bases aligning to TRBD2. With V trimmed by 3 bases and J by 3 bases, 7 bases remained unmatched. The CDR3 is made up of 16 amino acids. Per the germline V gene, CDR1 is LGHDT and CDR2 is YNNKEL (reference sequence). The CDR3 nucleotides are TGTGCCAGCAGCCAGTGGGCTAGCGGATACACCGGGGAGCTGTTTTTT. Its protein is CASSQWASGYTGELFF.

This rearrangement joins TRBV4-2 to TRBJ2-3; 8 bases align to TRBD2. The J segment lost 2 bases and the V segment lost 2 bases, leaving 15 bases of the junction unmatched. This CDR3 region has 19 residues. The germline V gene encodes CDR1 LGHNA and CDR2 YNFKEQ. CDR3 in DNA: TGTGCCAGCAGCCAACTCTCTGTCAGGGCGGGAGGACCCACAGATACGCAGTATTTT. Translation: CASSQLSVRAGGPTDTQYF.

This chain joins TRBV9 and TRBJ1-5; weak D call: TRBD1 (5 bases). Trimming removed 2 bases at V and 5 bases at J, with 8 bases between. This CDR3 is built from 13 residues. From germline, CDR1 is SGDLS and CDR2 YYNGEE. The CDR3 here is CASSVRVDQPQHF. DNA for the CDR3: TGTGCCAGCAGCGTCAGGGTAGATCAGCCCCAGCATTTT.

The gene calls are TRBV21-1 and TRBJ1-1; the table names TRBD1, a call not compared with the DNA. TRBV21-1 is recorded as a pseudogene. This CDR3 has 15 residues. CDR3 bases: TGTGCCAGCAGCATGCGGACAGGGCAGAACACTGAAGCTTTCTTT. Amino acids: CASSMRTGQNTEAFF.

This clone occurred a few times. This chain links TRBV3-1 (or the pseudogene TRBV3-2) with TRBJ1-5; D gene ambiguous. V gave up 1 base and J gave up 1 base, with 5 bases separating them. The V gene's germline CDR1 is LGHDT and CDR2 YNNKEL (reference sequence). The CDR3 covers 14 residues. The CDR3 loop is CASSQGQSNQPQHF. CDR3 nucleotide sequence: TGTGCCAGCAGCCAAGGGCAGAGCAATCAGCCCCAGCATTTT.

The V and J genes are TRBV27 and TRBJ2-7; 9 nucleotides agree with TRBD2. V dropped 1 base and J dropped 9; count of bases not matched to a gene: 10. The germline V gene has CDR1 MNHEY and CDR2 SMNVEV (reference sequence). The CDR3 loop spans 15 amino acids. CDR3 nucleotide sequence: TGTGCCAGCAGTTTATGGGGAGTAGCGGGAGATTCGCAGTACTTC. Translated, it gives CASSLWGVAGDSQYF.

This chain connects TRBV19 to TRBJ1-5; D not resolved. Germline CDR1 and CDR2: LNHDA and SQIVND (reference sequence). This CDR3 has 15 residues. V dropped 4 bases and J dropped 10 bases, with 20 bases sitting between them. The CDR3 loop is CASSKRTLAISPQHF. The DNA of the CDR3 is TGTGCCAGTAGTAAGCGAACCCTAGCAATCAGCCCCCAGCATTTT.

This chain uses TRBV27 with TRBJ2-7; 10 positions match TRBD2. Germline lookup yields CDR1 MNHEY and CDR2 SMNVEV (reference sequence). The CDR3 length is 14 residues. J lost 3 bases, V lost 5 bases, and 4 bases had no gene match. This chain's CDR3 is CASSTSGTYYEQYF. The CDR3 bases are TGTGCCAGCAGTACTAGCGGGACCTACTACGAGCAGTACTTC.

This chain uses TRBV7-6 with TRBJ2-1, with TRBD2 matching 7 bases. This CDR3 has 15 residues. Germline V lookup: CDR1 SGHVS, CDR2 FNYEAQ. V shed 5 bases, J shed 6 bases, and the junction held 10 bases outside the gene matches. In DNA, the CDR3 is TGTGCCAGCAGCCTCCAAACTAGCGCGAGCAATGAGCAGTTCTTC. Protein sequence: CASSLQTSASNEQFF.

This chain links TRBV7-8 with TRBJ2-7; D may be TRBD2 (6 bases). With 2 bases removed from V and 4 bases from J, the gap between germline ends came to 9 bases. CDR3 length: 13 amino acids. Per germline, CDR1 SGHVS and CDR2 FQNEAQ. CDR3 DNA sequence: TGTGCCAGCAGCTTAAGGACTACGTACGAGCAGTACTTC. Translating it yields CASSLRTTYEQYF.

V usage is TRBV28 and J usage is TRBJ2-1, with 9 bases fitting TRBD2. The CDR3 is 15 amino acids. With V trimmed by 5 bases and J by 8 bases, 10 bases remained unmatched. Germline CDR1 MDHEN, CDR2 SYDVKM. The CDR3, as DNA: TGTGCCAGCAGTCCCTCGCTAGCGGGAATCTATGAGCAGTTCTTC. This gives the protein CASSPSLAGIYEQFF. Combining the CDR3 with reference TRBV28 and TRBJ2-1 gives the whole variable domain DVKVTQSSRYLVKRTGEKVFLECVQDMDHENMFWYRQDPGLGLRLIYFSYDVKMKEKGDIPEGYSVSREKKERFSLILESASTNQTSMYLCASSPSLAGIYEQFFGPGTRLTVL.

The genes are TRBV3-1 (or the pseudogene TRBV3-2) and TRBJ2-3; 8 nucleotides match TRBD2. CDR3 length: 17 amino acids. Germline V gene lookup returns CDR1 LGHDT and CDR2 YNNKEL (reference sequence). With V trimmed by 1 base and J by 3 bases, 9 bases remained unmatched. CDR3: CASSQVMRLAKTDTQYF. DNA for the CDR3: TGTGCCAGCAGCCAAGTGATGCGACTAGCGAAGACAGATACGCAGTATTTT.

In DNA form, the CDR3 reads TGTGCCAGCAGTTCTCGGGGTGATGAAAAACTGTTTTTT. Translation gives CASSSRGDEKLFF. V and J are TRBV12-3 or TRBV12-4 and TRBJ1-4; D gene uncertain. There are 13 residues in the CDR3. V lost 4 bases to trimming and J lost 6 bases, with 9 bases between them.

The J gene is TRBJ1-4, the V gene TRBV5-1; unclear D gene. V was shortened by 4 bases and J by 7 bases, with 17 bases between the two germline ends. This CDR3 has 15 residues. Germline V gene lookup returns CDR1 SGHRS and CDR2 YFSETQ. CDR3 nucleotides: TGCGCCAGCAGCCCACTTGCCGGGAATGGTGAAAAACTGTTTTTT. Translating gives CASSPLAGNGEKLFF.

The gene calls are TRBV28 and TRBJ1-1, with 9 bases matching TRBD1. Per germline, CDR1 MDHEN and CDR2 SYDVKM. The trim removed 5 bases at V and 2 bases at J, leaving 12 bases unmatched. The CDR3 contains 17 residues. The CDR3 DNA reads TGTGCCAGCAGTCTGATGTGGACAGGGGACATCAACACTGAAGCTTTCTTT. Translation: CASSLMWTGDINTEAFF.

The genes are TRBV7-9 and TRBJ2-2; tentative D call: TRBD2 (6 bases). The germline V gene has CDR1 SEHNR and CDR2 FQNEAQ (reference sequence). V was pared by 1 base and J by 3 bases, with 9 bases between. This CDR3 has 15 residues. The chain's CDR3 is CASSLGSGHTGELFF. In nucleotides, the CDR3 is TGTGCCAGCAGCTTAGGTAGCGGCCACACCGGGGAGCTGTTTTTT. The full variable domain, rest sourced from reference TRBV7-9 and TRBJ2-2, is DTGVSQNPRHKITKRGQNVTFRCDPISEHNRLYWYRQTLGQGPEFLTYFQNEAQLEKSRLLSDRFSAERPKGSFSTLEIQRTEQGDSAMYLCASSLGSGHTGELFFGEGSRLTVL.

This chain uses TRBV4-1 with TRBJ2-7, with a possible D match to TRBD2 (6 bases). Trimming pared 1 base from V and 7 bases from J, leaving 23 bases between. CDR1 is MGHRA and CDR2 is YSYEKL in the germline V gene. This CDR3 spans 17 amino acids. The CDR3, as DNA: TGCGCCAGCAGCCAAGTGGATTTGGGACTTTCCCTAGGTGAGCAGTACTTC. This translates into CASSQVDLGLSLGEQYF.

This rearrangement joins TRBV30 to TRBJ2-1, with unresolved D. In germline, CDR1 is GTSNPN, CDR2 SVGIG (reference sequence). The CDR3 consists of 11 residues. Trimming shortened V by 2 bases and J by 7 bases, and 6 bases separated the two germline ends. The CDR3 DNA sequence: TGTGCCTGGAGTTTCGCGAATGAGCAGTTCTTC. This codes for CAWSFANEQFF. The variable domain in full, with the rest retrieved from reference TRBV30 and TRBJ2-1, is SQTIHQWPATLVQPVGSPLSLECTVEGTSNPNLYWYRQAAGRGLQLLFYSVGIGQISSEVPQNLSASRPQDRQFILSSKKLLLSDSGFYLCAWSFANEQFFGPGTRLTVL.

CDR3 loop: CASGEGPVSIMNTEAFF. In DNA form, the CDR3 reads TGTGCCAGCGGGGAGGGTCCCGTATCCATTATGAACACTGAAGCTTTCTTT. V gene TRBV19 combines with J gene TRBJ1-1, with D hard to call. CDR1 LNHDA and CDR2 SQIVND come from the germline V gene (reference sequence). Trimming left V 9 bases short and J 0 bases short, with 23 bases between. There are 17 residues in the CDR3.

V gene TRBV9 combines with J gene TRBJ1-1; D remains unclear. Germline CDR1 SGDLS, CDR2 YYNGEE. The V gene lost 2 bases and the J gene lost 0 bases, with 8 bases spanning the gap. The CDR3 is made up of 14 amino acids. The CDR3 region has the DNA TGTGCCAGCAGCGTCCTCACTATGAACACTGAAGCTTTCTTT. This encodes CASSVLTMNTEAFF. The full variable domain, rest sourced from reference TRBV9 and TRBJ1-1, is DSGVTQTPKHLITATGQRVTLRCSPRSGDLSVYWYQQSLDQGLQFLIQYYNGEERAKGNILERFSAQQFPDLHSELNLSSLELGDSALYFCASSVLTMNTEAFFGQGTRLTVV.

This chain links TRBV7-3 with TRBJ2-5; 10 nucleotides line up with TRBD2. With 5 bases clipped from V and 2 bases from J, the junction kept 5 bases outside the gene matches. The CDR3 sequence is 15 residues long. The V gene's germline CDR1 is SGHTA and CDR2 FQGTGA. CDR3 sequence (DNA): TGTGCCAGCAGCCCCGGACTAGCGGTACAAGAGACCCAGTACTTC. Amino acids: CASSPGLAVQETQYF.

V is TRBV7-2 and J is TRBJ1-5; 7 bases fit TRBD1. The CDR3 has 17 residues. The germline CDR1 and CDR2 sequences are SGHTA and FQGNSA. V lost 1 base to trimming and J lost 7 bases; unmatched junction nucleotides: 13. The CDR3 DNA reads TGTGCCAGCAGCTTAGTGTTCGAACAGGGGTCTGGACAGCCCCAGCATTTT. Amino acids: CASSLVFEQGSGQPQHF.

This clone is a singleton in its sample. The V call is TRBV6-6, the J call TRBJ2-2, with 9 nucleotides matching TRBD2. CDR3 length: 14 amino acids. Germline lookup yields CDR1 MNHNY and CDR2 SVGAGI (reference sequence). The junction had 6 bases not matched to a gene; V was cut back by 8 bases and J by 5 bases. CDR3 residues: CASFLAGGTGELFF. The CDR3 DNA sequence: TGTGCCAGCTTTTTGGCGGGAGGGACCGGGGAGCTGTTTTTT.

This clone was recorded once. This sequence joins TRBV27 and TRBJ1-2; D may be TRBD1 (6 bases). Deletions cut 6 bases from V and 3 bases from J, with 17 bases between. From germline, CDR1 is MNHEY and CDR2 SMNVEV (reference sequence). The CDR3 is made up of 15 amino acids. The CDR3 region has the DNA TGTGCCAGCAGCCCACGGGGGGGCTCACACTATGGCTACACCTTC. This codes for CASSPRGGSHYGYTF.

The chain carries TRBV15 and TRBJ2-5; 11 bases fit TRBD1. The length of the CDR3 is 15 residues. The J segment lost 5 bases and the V segment lost 4 bases, leaving 6 bases of the junction unmatched. The germline CDR1 and CDR2 sequences are LNHNV and YYDKDF (reference sequence). The CDR3 DNA reads TGTGCCACCAGCACCGGACAGGGGGCGCGGGAGACCCAGTACTTC. Residues: CATSTGQGARETQYF. The full variable domain, completed using reference TRBV15 and TRBJ2-5, is DAMVIQNPRYQVTQFGKPVTLSCSQTLNHNVMYWYQQKSSQAPKLLFHYYDKDFNNEADTPDNFQSRRPNTSFCFLDIRSPGLGDTAMYLCATSTGQGARETQYFGPGTRLLVL.

This sequence joins TRBV29-1 and TRBJ1-1, with D possibly TRBD1 on 5 matching bases. The germline CDR1 and CDR2 sequences are SQVTM and ANQGSEA. CDR3 length: 13 amino acids. Trimming left V 7 bases short and J 0 bases short, with 12 bases between. The CDR3 coding sequence is TGCAGCGCCAGGGAGGGAATGAACACTGAAGCTTTCTTT. Protein product: CSAREGMNTEAFF.

The chain combines TRBV10-1 with TRBJ2-7; TRBD1 aligns across 9 bases. With 5 bases clipped from V and 3 bases from J, the junction kept 5 bases outside the gene matches. Per the germline V gene, CDR1 is WNHNN and CDR2 is SYGVQD (reference sequence). The CDR3 has 14 amino acids. This CDR3 reads CASSPRDRVYEQYF. The CDR3 bases are TGCGCCAGCAGTCCCAGGGACAGGGTCTACGAGCAGTACTTC.

The chain joins TRBV9 to TRBJ2-3; 9 bases map to TRBD2. Trimming took 2 bases from V and 3 from J; bases not matched to a gene: 7. The germline CDR1 and CDR2 sequences are SGDLS and YYNGEE. CDR3 size: 16 residues. This CDR3 is CASSVLSAGGTDTQYF. The CDR3 DNA reads TGTGCCAGCAGCGTCCTATCGGCGGGAGGGACAGATACGCAGTATTTT.

The chain employs TRBV7-8 and TRBJ1-5, with a possible D match to TRBD1 (5 bases). In germline, CDR1 is SGHVS, CDR2 FQNEAQ. CDR3 length: 17 residues. Trimming stripped 2 bases from V and 0 bases from J, with 14 bases between. CDR3 sequence: CASSLRTGEVSNQPQHF. CDR3 bases: TGTGCCAGCAGCTTACGTACAGGAGAGGTTAGCAATCAGCCCCAGCATTTT.

This chain uses TRBV27 with TRBJ1-5, with 8 bases that match TRBD1. This CDR3 contains 17 residues. The germline CDR1 and CDR2 sequences are MNHEY and SMNVEV (reference sequence). Trimming cost V 3 bases and J 5 bases; bases outside gene matches: 12. The CDR3 DNA reads as TGTGCCAGCAGTTTGGGCAGGGGGCGCGATCAGGATCAGCCCCAGCATTTT. Its translation is CASSLGRGRDQDQPQHF.

The chain has TRBV19 and TRBJ1-5, with TRBD1 identical over 10 bases. Germline CDR1 LNHDA, CDR2 SQIVND (reference sequence). The CDR3 runs to 16 residues. V gave up 8 bases and J gave up 2 bases; unmatched junction bases: 9. CDR3 DNA: TGTGCCAGTCGGACAGGGGGAGGTTTTGGCAATCAGCCCCAGCATTTT. It is translated as CASRTGGGFGNQPQHF.